A selection of T cell receptor beta chains follows, all from one sample in a study of blood T cell repertoires in COVID-19. Libraries were prepared by immunoSEQ multiplex PCR; TCRdb keeps only in-frame clonotypes and omits some of them. The table shows more than 400,000 clones, with 90% occurring only once. The material sequenced was PBMCs or T cells enriched from blood (not recorded which). Receptors were obtained from a man younger than 30 who had recovered from COVID-19. The CDR3 runs from the conserved cysteine through the conserved F or W. Fields, in order: CDR3 DNA, CDR3 protein, V gene, J gene, D gene, clone size. The D gene is left open where the match is weak. The size of a clone is reported for some rows only, either as once, few or many, or as a class for expanded clones.

cdr3_nt: TGTGCCAGCAGTTGGACAGGGGCCCACACTGAAGCTTTCTTT
cdr3_aa: CASSWTGAHTEAFF
v_call: TRBV27
j_call: TRBJ1-1
d_call: TRBD1
clone_size: NA

cdr3_nt: TGCGCCAGCAGCTTTGGACAGGGTAAAAATGAAAAACTGTTTTTT
cdr3_aa: CASSFGQGKNEKLFF
v_call: TRBV5-1
j_call: TRBJ1-4
d_call: TRBD1
clone_size: NA

cdr3_nt: TGTGCCAGCACGACACAGGGGAGAGGGACAGATACGCAGTATTTT
cdr3_aa: CASTTQGRGTDTQYF
v_call: TRBV28
j_call: TRBJ2-3
d_call: TRBD1
clone_size: once

cdr3_nt: TGTGCCTGGAGTGCTACTAACTACGAGCAGTACTTC
cdr3_aa: CAWSATNYEQYF
v_call: TRBV30
j_call: TRBJ2-7
d_call: NA
clone_size: NA

cdr3_nt: TGTGCCAGCAGTGAAGAAGGGGGTCGAGGCTATGGCTACACCTTC
cdr3_aa: CASSEEGGRGYGYTF
v_call: TRBV2
j_call: TRBJ1-2
d_call: NA
clone_size: NA

cdr3_nt: TGTGCCAGCAGCCCGGACAGGATCTATGGCTACACCTTC
cdr3_aa: CASSPDRIYGYTF
v_call: TRBV11-2
j_call: TRBJ1-2
d_call: TRBD1
clone_size: NA

cdr3_nt: TGTGCCAGCGGCGGGGGGACTGGAAACACCATATATTTT
cdr3_aa: CASGGGTGNTIYF
v_call: TRBV6-5
j_call: TRBJ1-3
d_call: NA
clone_size: NA

cdr3_nt: TGTGCCAGCAGCTTGACTACGCAGGGCTACACCTTC
cdr3_aa: CASSLTTQGYTF
v_call: TRBV5-6
j_call: TRBJ1-2
d_call: NA
clone_size: NA

cdr3_nt: TGTGCCAGCAGCCTACTAGCGGTGGGGTACAATGAGCAGTTCTTC
cdr3_aa: CASSLLAVGYNEQFF
v_call: TRBV7-2
j_call: TRBJ2-1
d_call: TRBD2
clone_size: NA

cdr3_nt: TGCGCCAGCAGCTTGGGCCAGGGCGATGGCTACACCTTC
cdr3_aa: CASSLGQGDGYTF
v_call: TRBV5-1
j_call: TRBJ1-2
d_call: NA
clone_size: NA

cdr3_nt: TGTGCCAGCAGCTTACAGACAACCCACGAGCAGTACTTC
cdr3_aa: CASSLQTTHEQYF
v_call: TRBV7-8
j_call: TRBJ2-7
d_call: NA
clone_size: NA

cdr3_nt: TGCGCCAGCGCCTTGGGGGACAGGAGGAGCTCCTATAATTCACCCCTCCACTTT
cdr3_aa: CASALGDRRSSYNSPLHF
v_call: TRBV5-1
j_call: TRBJ1-6
d_call: TRBD1
clone_size: NA

cdr3_nt: TGTGCCACCAGTGATACCAGGGGGCGAGGCGAGCAGTACTTC
cdr3_aa: CATSDTRGRGEQYF
v_call: TRBV24-1
j_call: TRBJ2-7
d_call: TRBD1
clone_size: NA

cdr3_nt: TGTGCCAGCAGCGGACTGGATTCTCGGTATTTT
cdr3_aa: CASSGLDSRYF
v_call: TRBV2
j_call: TRBJ2-3
d_call: NA
clone_size: once

cdr3_nt: TGTGCCAGCAGCGATTCTAGCGGGGGGGGCACAGATACGCAGTATTTT
cdr3_aa: CASSDSSGGGTDTQYF
v_call: TRBV9
j_call: TRBJ2-3
d_call: TRBD2
clone_size: NA

cdr3_nt: TGTGCCATCACCGAACAGGGGACAGATACGCAGTATTTT
cdr3_aa: CAITEQGTDTQYF
v_call: TRBV10-3
j_call: TRBJ2-3
d_call: TRBD1
clone_size: NA

cdr3_nt: TGTGCCAGCCGAACAGGAGACTATGGCTACACCTTC
cdr3_aa: CASRTGDYGYTF
v_call: TRBV28
j_call: TRBJ1-2
d_call: NA
clone_size: NA

cdr3_nt: TGTGCCAGTAGAGAAGGGACTGATGCACGAGGCTACACCTTC
cdr3_aa: CASREGTDARGYTF
v_call: TRBV19
j_call: TRBJ1-2
d_call: NA
clone_size: NA

cdr3_nt: TGTGCCAGCAGCTCACCTGCGATAAGGGGCTTAACTAGCACAGATACGCAGTATTTT
cdr3_aa: CASSSPAIRGLTSTDTQYF
v_call: TRBV7-9
j_call: TRBJ2-3
d_call: NA
clone_size: few

cdr3_nt: TGTGCCAGCAGCTTGTCGACAGAGGCCCAGCAGTTCTTC
cdr3_aa: CASSLSTEAQQFF
v_call: TRBV7-2
j_call: TRBJ2-1
d_call: NA
clone_size: NA

cdr3_nt: TGTGCCAGCAGTTTTTATGAGACAGTCTACAATGAGCAGTTCTTC
cdr3_aa: CASSFYETVYNEQFF
v_call: TRBV27
j_call: TRBJ2-1
d_call: NA
clone_size: NA

cdr3_nt: TGTGCCAGCAGCCGTAGCGGGTCGGCGTACTTC
cdr3_aa: CASSRSGSAYF
v_call: TRBV11-2
j_call: TRBJ2-7
d_call: TRBD2
clone_size: NA

cdr3_nt: TGTGCCAGCAGTCCCTTCGCGGGGTTCGGAGAGACCCAGTACTTC
cdr3_aa: CASSPFAGFGETQYF
v_call: TRBV28
j_call: TRBJ2-5
d_call: NA
clone_size: NA

cdr3_nt: TGTGCCAGCAGCCCGGAGGCACCGAGCTCCTATAATTCACCCCTCCACTTT
cdr3_aa: CASSPEAPSSYNSPLHF
v_call: TRBV3-1/TRBV3-2
j_call: TRBJ1-6
d_call: NA
clone_size: NA

cdr3_nt: TGCGCCAGCAGCCCGTCCCCCGGGACTAGGTCCTTTCGGCAGTACTTC
cdr3_aa: CASSPSPGTRSFRQYF
v_call: TRBV5-1
j_call: TRBJ2-7
d_call: TRBD2
clone_size: once

cdr3_nt: TGTGCCAGCAGCTCTCCGGACACTGAAGCTTTCTTT
cdr3_aa: CASSSPDTEAFF
v_call: TRBV11-2
j_call: TRBJ1-1
d_call: NA
clone_size: NA

cdr3_nt: TGTGCCAGCAGCCTCCGGGACAGGTTTTCGGAGACCCAGTACTTC
cdr3_aa: CASSLRDRFSETQYF
v_call: TRBV3-1/TRBV3-2
j_call: TRBJ2-5
d_call: TRBD1
clone_size: NA

cdr3_nt: TGTGCCAGCAGCGGTCACAGGGGGCGAACAGATACGCAGTATTTT
cdr3_aa: CASSGHRGRTDTQYF
v_call: TRBV9
j_call: TRBJ2-3
d_call: TRBD1
clone_size: NA

cdr3_nt: TGCGCCAGCAGCCGCCCGGGGACAGGGGAAGGCTACACCTTC
cdr3_aa: CASSRPGTGEGYTF
v_call: TRBV5-1
j_call: TRBJ1-2
d_call: TRBD1
clone_size: NA

cdr3_nt: TGTGCCAGCAGTCGCCCCGAGAGCCTCTCCTATAATTCACCCCTCCACTTT
cdr3_aa: CASSRPESLSYNSPLHF
v_call: TRBV3-1/TRBV3-2
j_call: TRBJ1-6
d_call: NA
clone_size: NA

cdr3_nt: TGTGCCATCAGTGACCTAGCGGGAGTCTACGAGCAGTACTTC
cdr3_aa: CAISDLAGVYEQYF
v_call: TRBV10-3
j_call: TRBJ2-7
d_call: TRBD2
clone_size: once

cdr3_nt: TGTGCCAGCAGCGCCTCACTAGGAGACGAGCAGTACTTC
cdr3_aa: CASSASLGDEQYF
v_call: TRBV9
j_call: TRBJ2-7
d_call: NA
clone_size: NA

cdr3_nt: TGCGCCAGCAGCTTGGATGGACAGGAAAATTCACCCCTCCACTTT
cdr3_aa: CASSLDGQENSPLHF
v_call: TRBV5-1
j_call: TRBJ1-6
d_call: TRBD1
clone_size: NA

cdr3_nt: TGTGCCAGCAGTGATTCCCCGGGACAGGGGTATACGCAGTATTTT
cdr3_aa: CASSDSPGQGYTQYF
v_call: TRBV6-1
j_call: TRBJ2-3
d_call: TRBD1
clone_size: NA

cdr3_nt: TGTGCCAGAAGCTTGCCACGGGCGGGGGAAGGTAGCACAGATACGCAGTATTTT
cdr3_aa: CARSLPRAGEGSTDTQYF
v_call: TRBV5-3
j_call: TRBJ2-3
d_call: TRBD2
clone_size: NA

cdr3_nt: TGCGCCAGCAGCCCTCTCCCGGACAGAACGAACAATGAGCAGTTCTTC
cdr3_aa: CASSPLPDRTNNEQFF
v_call: TRBV5-1
j_call: TRBJ2-1
d_call: NA
clone_size: NA

cdr3_nt: TGTGCCAGCAGCGCTGACAGGGTCAATGGAGTGGCTTTCTTT
cdr3_aa: CASSADRVNGVAFF
v_call: TRBV9
j_call: TRBJ1-1
d_call: TRBD1
clone_size: NA

cdr3_nt: TGTGCCAGCAGCCACCGGGACAGGGGGCTCCTCTCCTACAATGAGCAGTTCTTC
cdr3_aa: CASSHRDRGLLSYNEQFF
v_call: TRBV3-1/TRBV3-2
j_call: TRBJ2-1
d_call: TRBD1
clone_size: NA

cdr3_nt: TGTGCCAGCAGCTTTGGGGCTCCGTCCTACGAGCAGTACTTC
cdr3_aa: CASSFGAPSYEQYF
v_call: TRBV7-3
j_call: TRBJ2-7
d_call: NA
clone_size: NA

cdr3_nt: TGTGCCACCAGCGGGACAAAGGCTAACCGCTACACCTTC
cdr3_aa: CATSGTKANRYTF
v_call: TRBV15
j_call: TRBJ1-2
d_call: NA
clone_size: NA